This TCR beta chain is from a study of graft-versus-host responses after intestinal transplantation. Germline V lookup: CDR1 MNHEY, CDR2 SMNVEV (reference sequence). V lost 6 bases to trimming and J lost 3 bases; unmatched junction nucleotides: 10. The CDR3 consists of 15 residues. Profiling relied on immunoSEQ multiplex PCR, and the TCRdb table lists in-frame clones only, not all of them. The table has approximately 71,000 clones, 89% seen once. Turning to this clone: Its target is unknown.

The chain links TRBV27 to TRBJ2-7, with 8 bases matching TRBD1. This specimen consisted of unstimulated CD8+ T cells sorted from spleen or lymph node cells, obtained before intestinal transplant. The sequence was collected from a human donor who received an intestinal transplant. CDR3 in DNA: TGTGCCAGCAGCACCTTTCAGGGGGCTGTCTACGAGCAGTACTTC. This sequence encodes CASSTFQGAVYEQYF.